The next 24 T cell receptor beta chains were all read from a single sample in a study of T cells in tuberculosis. The table came from immunoSEQ multiplex PCR; TCRdb's copy has only in-frame clones and leaves some out. This sample carries about 54,000 clones, nearly 90% of them seen once, and the ten largest clones take 20% to 25%. Sorting used thawed, overnight-rested PBMC stained with anti-CD3, a viability dye and GMM-loaded CD1B tetramer. The lipid loaded on the CD1B tetramers was C32 glucose monomycolate from Rhodococcus equi. The sample consisted of CD1b-GMM tetramer-negative cells sorted from PBMCs. These receptor sequences come from an adult woman with latent tuberculosis.

This clone was seen only once. The V call is TRBV2, the J call TRBJ2-7; TRBD1 aligns across 7 bases. Germline lookup yields CDR1 SNHLY and CDR2 FYNNEI. This CDR3 contains 13 residues. Trimming took 10 bases from V and 0 from J; bases not matched to a gene: 6. CDR3 sequence (DNA): TGTGCCAAAGAGACAGGGAACTCCTACGAGCAGTACTTC. Translating it yields CAKETGNSYEQYF.

The chain joins TRBV4-3 to TRBJ1-2, with D unresolved. The V end was cut by 0 bases, the J end by 7 bases, with 15 bases between. CDR1 and CDR2 from the germline V gene are LGHNA and YSLEER. The CDR3 is made up of 15 amino acids. CDR3 region: CASSQETGWSFGYTF. CDR3 DNA: TGCGCCAGCAGCCAAGAAACCGGGTGGAGTTTTGGCTACACCTTC.

This clone was seen just once. This sequence joins TRBV28 and TRBJ1-1, with D possibly TRBD1 on 6 matching bases. CDR1 and CDR2 (germline): MDHEN, SYDVKM. The CDR3 has 19 residues. The V and J ends lost 7 bases and 0 bases respectively, with 27 bases between them. The DNA of the CDR3 is TGTGCCAGCAAGGGGTGGGAAGGGGGACTAAGCTTTTTGAACACTGAAGCTTTCTTT. Translating gives CASKGWEGGLSFLNTEAFF.

A single count supports this clone. This chain connects TRBV9 to TRBJ2-5; D unresolved. Trimming removed 2 bases at V and 4 bases at J, with 12 bases between. Germline loops: CDR1 SGDLS, CDR2 YYNGEE. This CDR3 spans 14 amino acids. The chain's CDR3 is CASSVSLSGETQYF. Written as DNA, the CDR3 is TGTGCCAGCAGCGTCTCTTTGAGTGGAGAGACCCAGTACTTC. Looking up the rest from reference TRBV9 and TRBJ2-5 gives the full variable domain: DSGVTQTPKHLITATGQRVTLRCSPRSGDLSVYWYQQSLDQGLQFLIQYYNGEERAKGNILERFSAQQFPDLHSELNLSSLELGDSALYFCASSVSLSGETQYFGPGTRLLVL.

The CDR3 coding sequence is TGTGCCAGCAGCGTAGCTACGGTAGGACAGGGACTTTACAATGAGCAGTTCTTC. Amino acid sequence: CASSVATVGQGLYNEQFF. The gene calls are TRBV9 and TRBJ2-1; 8 positions match TRBD1. Germline CDR1 is SGDLS and CDR2 is YYNGEE. Germline trimming cut 0 bases from V and 4 bases from J; bases unmatched to any gene: 12. The CDR3 is 18 amino acids. Drawing the rest from reference TRBV9 and TRBJ2-1, the complete variable domain is DSGVTQTPKHLITATGQRVTLRCSPRSGDLSVYWYQQSLDQGLQFLIQYYNGEERAKGNILERFSAQQFPDLHSELNLSSLELGDSALYFCASSVATVGQGLYNEQFFGPGTRLTVL.

The rearrangement joins TRBV19 to TRBJ2-5, with a tentative D call TRBD1 (6 bases). The CDR3 consists of 14 residues. CDR1 is LNHDA and CDR2 is SQIVND in the germline V gene (reference sequence). The V gene lost 0 bases and the J gene lost 4 bases, with 9 bases spanning the gap. CDR3 region: CASSIEVTGETQYF. Here the CDR3 DNA reads TGTGCCAGTAGTATAGAGGTGACAGGAGAGACCCAGTACTTC.

This clone has more than one count but fewer than ten. V is TRBV5-4 and J is TRBJ1-4; unclear D gene. V lost 4 bases and J 1 base, leaving 14 bases between the germline ends. The CDR3 runs 16 residues. The germline V gene has CDR1 SGHNT and CDR2 YYREEE (reference sequence). The CDR3 DNA sequence: TGTGCCAGCAGCCAAGATAGAGGCGTAACTAATGAAAAACTGTTTTTT. Residues: CASSQDRGVTNEKLFF.

The chain joins TRBV27 to TRBJ1-6; 9 nucleotides align to TRBD1. Germline V gene sequence: CDR1 MNHEY, CDR2 SMNVEV (reference sequence). There are 15 residues in the CDR3. V shed 4 bases, J shed 8 bases, and the junction held 6 bases outside the gene matches. CDR3 in DNA: TGTGCCAGCAGTTCGAAACGGACAGGGGATTCACCCCTCCACTTT. The encoded protein is CASSSKRTGDSPLHF.

This chain uses TRBV19 with TRBJ2-5, with a weak D call TRBD1 (6 bases). The germline V gene encodes CDR1 LNHDA and CDR2 SQIVND (reference sequence). The ends were cut back, 6 bases at V and 1 base at J, with 15 bases in the middle. The CDR3 has 15 amino acids. The CDR3 loop reads CASRTQSGVQETQYF. The CDR3 coding sequence is TGTGCCAGTAGGACACAATCAGGGGTCCAAGAGACCCAGTACTTC.

The chain is built from TRBV7-9 and TRBJ2-5, with TRBD2 as a possible D gene (5 bases). CDR1 and CDR2 from the germline V gene are SEHNR and FQNEAQ (reference sequence). V was trimmed by 5 bases and J by 5 bases, leaving 18 bases between them. The CDR3 runs 15 residues. The CDR3: CASSDFAGPSETQYF. The CDR3 DNA follows: TGTGCCAGCAGCGACTTTGCGGGCCCCTCGGAGACCCAGTACTTC.

This chain links TRBV4-2 with TRBJ1-4, with a possible D match to TRBD1 (5 bases). Germline V gene data show CDR1 as LGHNA and CDR2 as YNFKEQ. The CDR3 is 17 residues long. V was shortened by 0 bases and J by 3 bases, with 14 bases between the two germline ends. The CDR3 loop is CASSQDQGGIANEKLFF. DNA of the CDR3: TGTGCCAGCAGCCAAGATCAGGGCGGCATAGCTAATGAAAAACTGTTTTTT.

CDR3 residues: CASSLGTWTEAFF. The CDR3 DNA is TGTGCCAGCAGCTTGGGGACTTGGACTGAAGCTTTCTTT. The rearrangement links TRBV5-8 to TRBJ1-1; D not certain. The CDR3 contains 13 residues. The V gene lost 0 bases and the J gene lost 5 bases, with 8 bases spanning the gap. The V gene's germline CDR1 is SGHTS and CDR2 YDEGEE.

The V call is TRBV6-4, the J call TRBJ2-3; D unclear. The germline V gene encodes CDR1 MRHNA and CDR2 SNTAGT. The CDR3 is made up of 13 amino acids. Trimming shortened V by 3 bases and J by 0 bases, and 4 bases separated the two germline ends. CDR3 loop: CASSESSTDTQYF. The CDR3 DNA is TGTGCCAGCAGTGAGTCAAGCACAGATACGCAGTATTTT.

The V gene is TRBV4-3, the J gene TRBJ1-1; 9 nucleotides match TRBD1. Germline V gene lookup returns CDR1 LGHNA and CDR2 YSLEER. The CDR3 is 14 residues long. With V trimmed by 3 bases and J by 4 bases, 3 bases remained unmatched. CDR3 amino acids: CASSQDRGTTEAFF. CDR3 sequence (DNA): TGCGCCAGCAGCCAGGACAGGGGAACCACTGAAGCTTTCTTT.

A few counts support this clone. V and J are TRBV7-9 and TRBJ2-3; TRBD2 matches 9 bases. V shed 1 base, J shed 3 bases, and the junction held 2 bases outside the gene matches. The CDR3 has 15 residues. Germline V gene sequence: CDR1 SEHNR, CDR2 FQNEAQ (reference sequence). The CDR3: CASSLGTSVTDTQYF. In DNA, the CDR3 is TGTGCCAGCAGCTTAGGGACTAGCGTAACAGATACGCAGTATTTT.

This CDR3 reads CASSYRQGIKKLFF. The CDR3 region has the DNA TGTGCCAGCAGCTACCGACAGGGTATAAAAAAACTGTTTTTT. The V call is TRBV13, the J call TRBJ1-4; 7 bases align to TRBD1. CDR3 size: 14 residues. The germline V gene encodes CDR1 PRHDT and CDR2 FYEKMQ (reference sequence). V shed 4 bases and J 9 bases; nucleotides not matched to a gene: 8.

This clone appeared a few times. The gene calls are TRBV19 and TRBJ2-7; D possibly corresponds to TRBD2 (6 bases). The CDR3 runs to 14 residues. V lost 3 bases to trimming and J lost 1 base, with 10 bases between them. The germline V gene encodes CDR1 LNHDA and CDR2 SQIVND (reference sequence). CDR3 in DNA: TGTGCCAGTAGTATCACGGCGGGGTCCTACGAGCAGTACTTC. Its translation: CASSITAGSYEQYF.

The chain carries TRBV7-2 and TRBJ1-1; TRBD1 matches 7 bases. The length of the CDR3 is 14 residues. CDR1 SGHTA and CDR2 FQGNSA come from the germline V gene. J gave up 6 bases and V 5 bases, and 9 bases lay outside the gene matches. CDR3 DNA sequence: TGTGCCAGCAGCCCTGTTGCAGGGGGATCTGAAGCTTTCTTT. It specifies CASSPVAGGSEAFF.

The chain recombines TRBV6-6 with TRBJ1-6; no clear D. CDR1 MNHNY and CDR2 SVGAGI come from the germline V gene (reference sequence). Between the trimmed V and J ends, which lost 11 bases and 5 bases, there was a span of 16 bases. This CDR3 is built from 14 residues. CDR3 nucleotide sequence: TGTGCCGGAAAGCGGACTCCCGATAATTCACCCCTCCACTTT. It encodes CAGKRTPDNSPLHF.

This chain links TRBV11-2 with TRBJ2-7; weak D call: TRBD1 (6 bases). This CDR3 is 13 amino acids long. CDR1 SGHAT and CDR2 FQNNGV come from the germline V gene. Trimming stripped 3 bases from V and 3 bases from J, with 9 bases between. As DNA, the CDR3 is TGTGCCAGCAGCTTTGGGACAAGCTACGAGCAGTACTTC. Amino acid sequence: CASSFGTSYEQYF.

The rearrangement joins TRBV5-6 to TRBJ1-5; possibly TRBD1 for D (5 bases). This CDR3 has 15 residues. Trimming pared 0 bases from V and 3 bases from J, leaving 10 bases between. The V gene's germline CDR1 is SGHDT and CDR2 YYEEEE. CDR3 DNA: TGTGCCAGCAGCTTGGGAAGACAGACCAATCAGCCCCAGCATTTT. Its translation is CASSLGRQTNQPQHF.

The rearrangement joins TRBV18 to TRBJ2-5; the match to TRBD1 covers 9 bases. V lost 3 bases, J lost 5 bases, and 7 bases stayed unmatched. CDR3 length: 15 amino acids. CDR1 and CDR2 from the germline V gene are KGHSH and LQKENI. CDR3 nucleotides: TGTGCCAGCTCACCCGGGACAGGGCGGGTCGAGACCCAGTACTTC. It translates to CASSPGTGRVETQYF.

The rearrangement links TRBV2 to TRBJ1-5; D perhaps matches TRBD1 (5 bases). The CDR3 is made up of 15 amino acids. V was pared by 1 base and J by 5 bases, with 12 bases between. Per the germline V gene, CDR1 is SNHLY and CDR2 is FYNNEI. The DNA of the CDR3 is TGTGCCAGCAGTGAAGACGCGGCAGGGTATCAGCCCCAGCATTTT. Encoded protein: CASSEDAAGYQPQHF.

The V call is TRBV29-1, the J call TRBJ2-6; TRBD1 matches at 7 bases. The CDR3 consists of 20 residues. CDR1 and CDR2 (germline): SQVTM, ANQGSEA. V lost 4 bases to trimming and J lost 0 bases; unmatched junction nucleotides: 18. The CDR3 sequence is CSVGGFHRGPEPSGANVLTF. CDR3 DNA: TGCAGCGTTGGGGGGTTTCACAGGGGCCCCGAGCCCTCTGGGGCCAACGTCCTGACTTTC.